The 4 T cell receptor beta chains presented below share a single source sample, sequenced in a study of CD8 T cell repertoires and HIV-1 epitope variants. For these receptors, no antigen is known. Only in-frame clones appear in the TCRdb table, and some are missing; sequencing was by immunoSEQ multiplex PCR. The sample comprises approximately 5,700 clones, approximately 61% of which are singletons, and less than 45% rests with the top ten. Input material: cultured CD8+ T cells derived from PBMCs. All receptors derive from a male donor with HIV.

This clone was detected a few times. V gene TRBV21-1 combines with J gene TRBJ2-1; the table's D call, TRBD2, was not checked against the DNA. TRBV21-1 is flagged as a pseudogene. The CDR3 covers 17 residues. This CDR3 reads CASGSILGGRALYEQFF. The CDR3 DNA reads as TGTGCCAGCGGGAGCATACTAGGCGGGAGGGCCCTGTATGAGCAGTTCTTC.

The V call is TRBV7-2, the J call TRBJ2-3, with a tentative D call TRBD2 (5 bases). V lost 5 bases and J 5 bases, leaving 17 bases between the germline ends. The CDR3 runs to 15 residues. From germline, CDR1 is SGHTA and CDR2 FQGNSA. This CDR3 reads CASSRREGVGDTQYF. In DNA form, the CDR3 reads TGTGCCAGCAGCCGAAGAGAGGGAGTGGGAGATACGCAGTATTTT.

By sample fraction, this clone is medium-sized. V usage is TRBV27 and J usage is TRBJ1-4; D may be TRBD1 (5 bases). There are 16 residues in the CDR3. CDR1 and CDR2 (germline): MNHEY, SMNVEV (reference sequence). V was clipped by 5 bases and J by 3 bases, with 16 bases between them. CDR3 in DNA: TGTGCCAGCAGTCCCCTAGCGGCAGGGTCTAATGAAAAACTGTTTTTT. Protein product: CASSPLAAGSNEKLFF. Full variable domain (rest looked up from reference TRBV27 and TRBJ1-4): EAQVTQNPRYLITVTGKKLTVTCSQNMNHEYMSWYRQDPGLGLRQIYYSMNVEVTDKGDVPEGYKVSRKEKRNFPLILESPSPNQTSLYFCASSPLAAGSNEKLFFGSGTQLSVL.

The CDR3 DNA is TGTGCCAGCAGCTTAATGGATGGGGCAGGACTTTACGAGCAGTACTTC. It translates to CASSLMDGAGLYEQYF. The V call is TRBV7-2, the J call TRBJ2-7; D is perhaps TRBD1 or TRBD2 (5 bases each). Trimming left V 2 bases short and J 4 bases short, with 18 bases between. The CDR3 consists of 16 residues. Germline V gives CDR1 SGHTA, CDR2 FQGNSA.